These 10 T cell receptor beta chains originate from one sample sequenced in a study of blood T cell repertoires in COVID-19. Sequencing used immunoSEQ multiplex PCR; TCRdb keeps in-frame clones, though not all of them. In the table there are roughly 320,000 clones, 90% of which are singletons. Sample: peripheral blood. These receptors were obtained from a woman aged 50 to 65 with COVID-19, enrolled during active disease.

The chain carries TRBV2 and TRBJ2-1, with 10 bases matching TRBD2. The germline V gene has CDR1 SNHLY and CDR2 FYNNEI. With V trimmed by 8 bases and J by 2 bases, 6 bases remained unmatched. This CDR3 has 15 amino acids. In DNA form, the CDR3 reads TGTGCCAGCCGACTTAGCGGGAGGACCTACAATGAGCAGTTCTTC. Protein product: CASRLSGRTYNEQFF.

The chain recombines TRBV25-1 with TRBJ1-2, with 10 bases matching TRBD1. The V and J ends lost 4 bases and 6 bases, in that order; junction bases with no gene match: 5. CDR3 length: 14 amino acids. Germline V gene data show CDR1 as MGHDK and CDR2 as SYGVNS. CDR3 DNA: TGTGCCAGCAGTGTCCCCGGGACAGGGGATGGCTACACCTTC. This sequence encodes CASSVPGTGDGYTF.

This clone has just one count. This chain links TRBV5-1 with TRBJ2-1; 8 bases align to TRBD1. CDR3 length: 15 residues. Germline loops: CDR1 SGHRS, CDR2 YFSETQ. V was clipped by 0 bases and J by 6 bases; unmatched bases: 5. CDR3 residues: CASSLGVTGGNEQFF. The CDR3 nucleotides read TGCGCCAGCAGCTTGGGGGTAACAGGGGGCAATGAGCAGTTCTTC.

The chain links TRBV24-1 to TRBJ2-2; 10 bases align to TRBD1. Germline-derived CDR1 and CDR2 are KGHDR and SFDVKD. This CDR3 is built from 15 residues. The ends lost 5 bases at V and 3 bases at J; junction bases unmatched: 2. The CDR3 sequence is CATSAGTGDTGELFF. DNA for the CDR3: TGTGCCACCAGTGCCGGGACAGGGGACACCGGGGAGCTGTTTTTT.

This chain joins TRBV1 and TRBJ2-7; the table names TRBD2, a call not compared with the DNA. TRBV1 is classified as a pseudogene. The CDR3 has 14 amino acids. For the CDR3, the DNA is TGCACCAGCGTACCTCAGCGGGAGGAGGGGGAGCAGTACTTC. It is translated as CTSVPQREEGEQYF.

This chain connects TRBV5-1 to TRBJ2-7, with TRBD1 matching over 9 bases. Losses at the gene ends were 2 bases for V and 1 base for J; bases not matched to a gene: 1. CDR3 length equals 14 residues. Germline CDR1 reads SGHRS; CDR2 reads YFSETQ. As DNA, the CDR3 is TGCGCCAGCAGCTTTGGACAGGGGTCCTACGAGCAGTACTTC. It codes for CASSFGQGSYEQYF.

V and J are TRBV28 and TRBJ1-5; 7 nucleotides line up with TRBD1. V was pared by 5 bases and J by 2 bases, with 12 bases of the junction left unmatched. This CDR3 is built from 17 residues. Germline V gene sequence: CDR1 MDHEN, CDR2 SYDVKM. CDR3 protein: CASSDGTAGGGNQPQHF. In DNA form, the CDR3 reads TGTGCCAGCAGTGACGGGACAGCCGGGGGTGGCAATCAGCCCCAGCATTTT.

The V and J genes are TRBV7-2 and TRBJ1-4, with D maybe TRBD1 (6 bases). The CDR3 contains 16 residues. V dropped 0 bases and J dropped 7 bases, with 15 bases sitting between them. The germline V gene encodes CDR1 SGHTA and CDR2 FQGNSA. The CDR3 DNA reads as TGTGCCAGCAGCTTAGCAGGTTGGGGGGGCGGTGAAAAACTGTTTTTT. Protein sequence: CASSLAGWGGGEKLFF.

The rearrangement links TRBV12-3 or TRBV12-4 to TRBJ1-3, with D uncertain. The CDR3 has 12 residues. V lost 6 bases and J 6 bases, leaving 9 bases between the germline ends. The CDR3 nucleotides are TGTGCCAGCAGAAAGGAGTCAAACACCATATATTTT. This codes for CASRKESNTIYF.

The chain couples TRBV11-3 to TRBJ2-1, with 8 bases aligning to TRBD1. The CDR3 is 19 amino acids. The germline V gene has CDR1 SGHNT and CDR2 YENEEA. The V segment lost 5 bases and the J segment 4 bases; nucleotides outside the gene matches: 19. CDR3 loop: CASSARQGTPLRHYNEQFF. The CDR3 DNA reads as TGTGCCAGCAGCGCAAGACAGGGGACCCCCCTCAGACATTACAATGAGCAGTTCTTC.